Sequencing of this T cell receptor beta chain was carried out in a study of T cell changes during pregnancy in multiple sclerosis. Using immunoSEQ multiplex PCR, the repertoire was profiled, and TCRdb retains in-frame clones only, with some absent. The profile covers some 94,000 clones, with 75% to 95% appearing a single time and 1.5% to 2% taken by the ten largest. This CDR3 is built from 14 residues. Trimming stripped 4 bases from V and 1 base from J, with 11 bases between. CDR1 and CDR2 (germline): SGHRS, YFSETQ. With regard to this clone: Other DNA sequences within the sample encode an identical CDR3.

The sequence came from a female donor in good health, enrolled as a control in a pregnancy study. The input for sequencing was peripheral blood, taken in the first trimester of pregnancy. This sequence joins TRBV5-1 and TRBJ1-1, with D perhaps matching TRBD1 (5 bases). The CDR3 here is CASSGQGGNTEAFF. The CDR3 nucleotides read TGCGCCAGCAGCGGGCAGGGTGGGAACACTGAAGCTTTCTTT.